This T cell receptor (beta chain) was sequenced for a study of T cell responses to AZD1222 COVID-19 vaccine. V shed 9 bases and J 4 bases; nucleotides not matched to a gene: 16. The germline V gene has CDR1 KGHDR and CDR2 SFDVKD. The CDR3 runs to 17 residues. With respect to this clone: Its antigen is currently unknown.

TCRdb's copy holds only in-frame clones and misses some; the assay was immunoSEQ multiplex PCR. The table lists some 190,000 clones, approximately 90% of them singletons. Study-wide findings and caveats: Targeting of unmutated variant regions was reportedly seen in nearly half of spike-specific TCRs. The study found Spike-specific TCR breadth and depth rose after two AZD1222 doses. It was only after the peak T cell response that any repertoires were sampled.

The receptor comes from an adult who received the AZD1222 COVID-19 vaccine. Sequenced here: peripheral blood, sampled 28 days after the second AZD1222 dose. The chain combines TRBV24-1 with TRBJ1-3; 8 positions match TRBD1. The CDR3 loop reads CATFDRGFLQWGNTIYF. The CDR3 DNA reads as TGTGCCACCTTTGACAGGGGCTTTCTTCAGTGGGGAAACACCATATATTTT.